This is a list of T cell receptor beta chains from one sample in a study of blood T cell repertoires in COVID-19. TCRdb's copy holds only in-frame clones and misses some; the assay was immunoSEQ multiplex PCR. The table lists more than 140,000 clones, approximately 80% of them singletons. The sequencing input was peripheral blood. These receptors were obtained from a human donor in a cohort sampled during active COVID-19. Each CDR3 is given with its conserved first and last residue. The order of the fields is D gene, V gene, clone size, J gene, CDR3 DNA, CDR3 protein. The D gene is left open where the match is weak. Expanded clones are given a class, and other clones once, few, many or no size at all.

D: .
V: TRBV18
size: .
J: TRBJ2-7
DNA: TGTGCCAGCTCAAAGGACAAGGGGTCCGTTTACGAGCAGTACTTC
CDR3: CASSKDKGSVYEQYF

D: .
V: TRBV3-1/TRBV3-2
size: .
J: TRBJ1-4
DNA: TGTGCCAGCAGCCAAGAACGGAGACAGACTAATGAAAAACTGTTTTTT
CDR3: CASSQERRQTNEKLFF

D: TRBD1
V: TRBV6-5
size: .
J: TRBJ2-5
DNA: TGTGCCAGCTCAGGGGGAGAGACCCAGTACTTC
CDR3: CASSGGETQYF

D: .
V: TRBV5-1
size: .
J: TRBJ1-1
DNA: TGCGCCAGCAGCCATGGAGGCAGCCTGAACACTGAAGCTTTCTTT
CDR3: CASSHGGSLNTEAFF

D: .
V: TRBV7-7
size: few
J: TRBJ2-2
DNA: TGTGCTAGCAGCATCTCGACAGTTCGGTTGAACACCGGGGAGCTGTTTTTT
CDR3: CASSISTVRLNTGELFF

D: TRBD1
V: TRBV19
size: few
J: TRBJ2-6
DNA: TGTGCCAGTAGGCTGGCGGGACAGGCTTTCTCTGGGGCCAACGTCCTGACTTTC
CDR3: CASRLAGQAFSGANVLTF

D: .
V: TRBV7-3
size: .
J: TRBJ1-2
DNA: TGTGCCAGCAGCTCCTTCCCGACGGGTGGCTACACCTTC
CDR3: CASSSFPTGGYTF

D: TRBD1
V: TRBV2
size: once
J: TRBJ2-2
DNA: TGTGCCAGCAGTGAGGACAGGGGGCGAAGCACCGGGGAGCTGTTTTTT
CDR3: CASSEDRGRSTGELFF

D: .
V: TRBV14
size: .
J: TRBJ2-7
DNA: TGTGCCCCCCGGGGTTACGAGCAGTACTTC
CDR3: CAPRGYEQYF

D: TRBD1
V: TRBV27
size: .
J: TRBJ2-1
DNA: TGTGCCACCACATCGAAACAGGGGGGCTCCTACAATGAGCAGTTCTTC
CDR3: CATTSKQGGSYNEQFF

D: .
V: TRBV6-5
size: .
J: TRBJ1-1
DNA: TGTGCCAGCAGTTACGAGCGGATCACTGAAGCTTTCTTT
CDR3: CASSYERITEAFF

D: TRBD2
V: TRBV19
size: .
J: TRBJ2-3
DNA: TGTGCCAGTAGTAGGGTATTCGGACTAGCGGGAAAAAGGGATACGCAGTATTTT
CDR3: CASSRVFGLAGKRDTQYF